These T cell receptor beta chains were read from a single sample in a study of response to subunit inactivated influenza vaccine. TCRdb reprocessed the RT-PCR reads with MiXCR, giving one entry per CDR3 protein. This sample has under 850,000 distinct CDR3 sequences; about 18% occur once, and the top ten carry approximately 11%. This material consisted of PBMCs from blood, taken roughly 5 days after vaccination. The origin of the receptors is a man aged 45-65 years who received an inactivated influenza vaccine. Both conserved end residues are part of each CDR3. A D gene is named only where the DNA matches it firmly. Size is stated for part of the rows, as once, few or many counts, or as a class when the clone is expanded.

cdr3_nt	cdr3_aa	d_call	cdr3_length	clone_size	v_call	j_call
TGCAGTGCTAGAGAAGGGATTGCAACTAATGAAAAACTGTTTTTT	CSAREGIATNEKLFF	NA	15	few	TRBV20-1	TRBJ1-4
TGTGCCACCAGCGACTACATGGGAGCAACTAATGAAAAACTGTTTTTT	CATSDYMGATNEKLFF	NA	16	few	TRBV15	TRBJ1-4
TGTGCCAGCAGTTTGGGGACAGACACACAAGAGACCCAGTACTTC	CASSLGTDTQETQYF	TRBD1	15	NA	TRBV12-3/TRBV12-4	TRBJ2-5
TGTGCCAGCAGCTTAGGGGGGATGGGCTCCTACGAGCAGTACTTC	CASSLGGMGSYEQYF	NA	15	few	TRBV7-9	TRBJ2-7
TGCGCCAGCAGACTAGCGGGGGGTTCCACAGATACGCAGTATTTT	CASRLAGGSTDTQYF	TRBD2	15	NA	TRBV5-1	TRBJ2-3
TGTGCCAGCAGCTTTATCGACGGTCACTATGGCTACACCTTC	CASSFIDGHYGYTF	NA	14	few	TRBV7-2	TRBJ1-2
TGTGCCAGCCAAGAGGGGAAAGGTTCACCCCTCCACTTT	CASQEGKGSPLHF	NA	13	few	TRBV12-3/TRBV12-4	TRBJ1-6
TGTGCCAGCAGCCCTAATAGGTACACTGAAGCTTTCTTT	CASSPNRYTEAFF	NA	13	few	TRBV12-3/TRBV12-4	TRBJ1-1
TGCAGTGCTAGTATCCCCCAGACCTTTAACTATGGCTACACCTTC	CSASIPQTFNYGYTF	NA	15	NA	TRBV20-1	TRBJ1-2
TGCAGTGCTAGGGAGGGATTCGCTCTAGGCAATCAGCCCCAGCATTTT	CSAREGFALGNQPQHF	NA	16	NA	TRBV20-1	TRBJ1-5
TGTGCCAGCAGTACACACAGGGGTCCCACCGGGGAGCTGTTTTTT	CASSTHRGPTGELFF	TRBD1	15	NA	TRBV12-3/TRBV12-4	TRBJ2-2